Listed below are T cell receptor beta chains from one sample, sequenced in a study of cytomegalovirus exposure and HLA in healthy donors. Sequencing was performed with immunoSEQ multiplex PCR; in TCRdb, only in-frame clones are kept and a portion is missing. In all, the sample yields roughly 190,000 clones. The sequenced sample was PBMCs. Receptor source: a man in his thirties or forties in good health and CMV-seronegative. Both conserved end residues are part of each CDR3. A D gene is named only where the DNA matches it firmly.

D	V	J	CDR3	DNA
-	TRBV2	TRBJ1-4	CASSGVEKLFF	TGTGCCAGCAGCGGAGTGGAAAAACTGTTTTTT
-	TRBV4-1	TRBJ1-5	CASSQGVGDQPQHF	TGCGCCAGCAGCCAAGGGGTAGGGGATCAGCCCCAGCATTTT
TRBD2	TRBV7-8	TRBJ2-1	CASSPSGVTYNEQFF	TGTGCCAGCAGCCCTAGCGGGGTGACCTACAATGAGCAGTTCTTC
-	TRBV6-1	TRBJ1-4	CASSLVGANEKLFF	TGTGCCAGCAGTTTAGTGGGAGCTAATGAAAAACTGTTTTTT
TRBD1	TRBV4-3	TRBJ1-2	CASSQARGRDADGYTF	TGCGCCAGCAGCCAAGCCAGGGGGCGAGATGCGGATGGCTACACCTTC
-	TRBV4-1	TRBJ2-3	CASQRQGTDTQYF	TGCGCCAGCCAGCGGCAGGGCACAGATACGCAGTATTTT
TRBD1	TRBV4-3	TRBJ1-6	CASSQEAGTVQSPLHF	TGCGCCAGCAGCCAAGAGGCCGGGACAGTCCAGTCACCCCTCCACTTT
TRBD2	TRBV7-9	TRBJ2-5	CASSAVTSGGTTQYF	TGTGCCAGCAGCGCTGTAACTAGCGGGGGGACGACCCAGTACTTC
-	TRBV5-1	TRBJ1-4	CASSPGLSNEKLFF	TGCGCCAGCAGCCCGGGACTAAGTAATGAAAAACTGTTTTTC
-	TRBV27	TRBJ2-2	CASSARTAGELFF	TGTGCCAGCAGTGCCCGGACAGCCGGGGAGCTGTTTTTT
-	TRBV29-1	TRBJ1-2	CSALLGGPGRYGYTF	TGCAGCGCCCTACTGGGAGGCCCGGGACGGTATGGCTACACCTTC
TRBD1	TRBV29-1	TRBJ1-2	CSVSPLTGLEGYTF	TGCAGCGTTTCCCCCCTGACAGGGCTGGAGGGCTACACCTTC
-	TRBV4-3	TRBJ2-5	CASSTHRQGLKETQYF	TGCGCCAGCAGCACACACCGACAGGGACTTAAAGAGACCCAGTACTTC
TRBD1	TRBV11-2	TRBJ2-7	CASSPTGDSAYEQYF	TGTGCCAGCAGCCCCACCGGGGACAGCGCCTACGAGCAGTACTTC
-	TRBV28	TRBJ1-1	CASSSSTGMNTEAFF	TGTGCCAGCAGTTCCTCAACAGGGATGAACACTGAAGCTTTCTTT
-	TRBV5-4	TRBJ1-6	CASSSGVIGRGSPLHF	TGTGCCAGCAGCTCTGGGGTAATAGGCAGGGGTTCACCCCTCCACTTT
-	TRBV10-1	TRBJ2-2	CASSDLNTGELFF	TGCGCCAGCAGTGACCTGAACACCGGGGAGCTGTTTTTT
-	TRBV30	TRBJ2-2	CAFDMVATGELFF	TGTGCCTTTGATATGGTAGCCACCGGGGAGCTGTTTTTT
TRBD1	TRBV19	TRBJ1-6	CASSSLQGAFSGFEISPLHF	TGTGCCAGTAGTTCACTTCAGGGGGCGTTCTCCGGTTTCGAGATTTCACCCCTCCACTTT
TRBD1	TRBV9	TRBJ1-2	CASSGGQGVPQGYTF	TGTGCCAGCAGCGGAGGACAGGGGGTCCCGCAGGGCTACACCTTC
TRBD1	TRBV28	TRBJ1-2	CASTSGQGKLHGYTF	TGTGCCAGCACTTCGGGACAGGGAAAACTCCATGGCTACACCTTC
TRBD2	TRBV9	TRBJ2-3	CASSVSGTSTDTQYF	TGTGCCAGCAGCGTTAGCGGGACGAGCACAGATACGCAGTATTTT
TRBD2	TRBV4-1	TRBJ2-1	CASSQEGGGSYNEQFF	TGCGCCAGCAGCCAAGAGGGGGGGGGCTCCTACAATGAGCAGTTCTTC